The 5 T cell receptor beta chains below come from one sample, sequenced in a study of CD8+ T cells in alopecia areata. cDNA prepared by RNA extraction and subsequent reverse transcription served as the template for sequencing. Produced via immunoSEQ multiplex PCR; TCRdb's table is partial and in-frame only. The sample yields approximately 130,000 clones, about 50% seen once. Sequenced input: NKG2D-low CD8+ T cells sorted from blood. These receptors came from a human donor with alopecia areata.

The V and J genes are TRBV5-6 and TRBJ1-2, with 10 positions matching TRBD1. The CDR3 length is 13 residues. The V and J ends lost 4 bases and 8 bases, in that order; junction bases with no gene match: 5. Germline V lookup: CDR1 SGHDT, CDR2 YYEEEE. The chain's CDR3 is CASSHGTGDGYTF. The CDR3 DNA is TGTGCCAGCAGCCACGGGACAGGGGACGGCTACACCTTC.

The chain carries TRBV29-1 and TRBJ1-3; D gene uncertain. In germline, CDR1 is SQVTM, CDR2 ANQGSEA. Trimming pared 6 bases from V and 0 bases from J, leaving 15 bases between. The CDR3 loop spans 15 amino acids. CDR3 sequence: CSVIEGSYSGNTIYF. The CDR3 DNA follows: TGCAGCGTAATAGAAGGGAGTTACTCTGGAAACACCATATATTTT.

The CDR3 spells CSFWTETYEQYF. The CDR3 nucleotides are TGCAGCTTTTGGACGGAGACCTACGAGCAGTACTTC. The chain carries TRBV29-1 and TRBJ2-7, with D hard to call. Trimming removed 8 bases at V and 2 bases at J, with 13 bases between. This CDR3 is built from 12 residues. Per germline, CDR1 SQVTM and CDR2 ANQGSEA.

This clone was detected a few times. This chain connects TRBV29-1 to TRBJ2-2; either TRBD1 or TRBD2 may fit D (5 bases each). The CDR3 sequence is 15 residues long. Trimming removed 3 bases from V and 6 bases from J, with 17 bases in between. Germline V lookup: CDR1 SQVTM, CDR2 ANQGSEA. The CDR3 is CSVERVDSPPGELFF. DNA of the CDR3: TGCAGCGTTGAGCGGGTTGACAGTCCCCCCGGGGAGCTGTTTTTT.

This clone was seen more than once but under ten times. The identical CDR3 is also encoded by other nucleotide sequences in the sample. The chain recombines TRBV27 with TRBJ2-3; the D is unclear. The CDR3 contains 11 residues. V gave up 7 bases and J gave up 3 bases, with 5 bases separating them. CDR1 and CDR2 from the germline V gene are MNHEY and SMNVEV (reference sequence). The CDR3 DNA reads as TGTGCCAGCACCGGGACAGATACGCAGTATTTT. Protein: CASTGTDTQYF.